This T cell receptor (beta chain) was found in a study of identical twins. TCRdb reprocessed the 5' RACE reads with MiXCR, giving one entry per CDR3 protein. Of 690,000 or so distinct CDR3 sequences listed, around 6% were seen once; the top ten hold approximately 1.6%. This clonotype has a handful of counts. The specimen sequenced was naive T cells sorted from blood. This TCR derives from a man aged 18 to 29 in good health.

Here the CDR3 DNA reads TGTGCCAGCGCCCTTCGGACAGGGCGGCCTAGCGGACTCTACAATGAGCAGTTCTTC. This codes for CASALRTGRPSGLYNEQFF. The rearrangement uses TRBV12-3 or TRBV12-4 and TRBJ2-1; possibly TRBD1 for D (8 bases). The CDR3 totals 19 residues. The V end lost 8 bases, the J end lost 3 bases, and 29 bases lay between the germline ends.